The clone carrying this T cell receptor (beta chain) appeared once. The data belong to a study of blood T cell repertoires in COVID-19. The table came from immunoSEQ multiplex PCR; TCRdb's copy has only in-frame clones and leaves some out. The sample has some 70,000 clones, 70% to 90% seen once. Germline-derived CDR1 and CDR2 are LNHDA and SQIVND (reference sequence). The germline V and J ends were trimmed by 11 bases and 1 base, with 11 bases remaining between them. The CDR3 is made up of 12 amino acids. This sequence originates from a man aged 40-49 years with COVID-19, enrolled during active disease. The chain uses TRBV19 and TRBJ1-1; TRBD1 might be the D (5 bases). The sample comprised peripheral blood. The CDR3 DNA sequence: TGTGCCTCACCCGGGGGGAACACTGAAGCTTTCTTT. It codes for CASPGGNTEAFF.